This T cell receptor (beta chain) stems from a study of blood T cell repertoires in COVID-19. Study information: Acute and convalescent COVID-19 specimens originated in the United States, Italy and Spain. T cells, B-cell-depleted T cells, or PBMCs supplied cDNA or gDNA.

Source study methods: Estimation of nucleated cell counts relied on the amplification of reference gene primers. Profiled with immunoSEQ multiplex PCR; TCRdb holds only in-frame clones, not every one. V, J and clone size are those of that table, while D and trimming were read from the DNA. The table has about 46,000 clones, about four fifths seen once; the top ten hold approximately 8.8%. There are 13 residues in the CDR3. V was shortened by 5 bases and J by 6 bases, with 12 bases between the two germline ends. CDR1 and CDR2 from the germline V gene are SGHTA and FQGNSA. The chain recombines TRBV7-2 with TRBJ2-3; a possible D gene is TRBD2 (6 bases). Sequencing was performed on peripheral blood. The receptor was derived from a man aged 55 to 70 with acute or convalescent COVID-19. The chain's CDR3 is CASSPLARDTQYF. The CDR3 DNA reads TGTGCCAGCAGCCCCCTAGCGAGGGATACGCAGTATTTT. The full variable domain, rest sourced from reference TRBV7-2 and TRBJ2-3, is GAGVSQSPSNKVTEKGKDVELRCDPISGHTALYWYRQSLGQGLEFLIYFQGNSAPDKSGLPSDRFSAERTGGSVSTLTIQRTQQEDSAVYLCASSPLARDTQYFGPGTRLTVL.